Listed here are 5 T cell receptor beta chains from one sample, sequenced in a study of human T cells and chemical hapten exposure. TCRdb redid the calling of the RACE reads with MiXCR, one entry per CDR3 protein. The sample gives 110,000 to 150,000 distinct CDR3 sequences, 12% of which show up once; more than 1.1% is in the top ten. Time point denoted: patch test 2, 6 weeks after DPC sensitization. Treatment: therapeutic diphenylcyclopropenone sensitization with weekly scalp DPC. This sample comprised whole blood, obtained in connection with sensitization to the hapten diphenylcyclopropenone (DPC). Receptors originate from a woman aged 50 to 65 with alopecia areata. Some clones in this sample may be carry-over from other donors' samples.

This chain uses TRBV12-3 or TRBV12-4 with TRBJ2-7; TRBD2 might be the D (5 bases). Trimming stripped 3 bases from V and 1 base from J, with 13 bases between. This CDR3 contains 15 residues. DNA for the CDR3: TGTGCCAGCAGTTTCCGGGAACCGGGGTCCTACGAGCAGTACTTC. It specifies CASSFREPGSYEQYF.

This clonotype appeared a few times. The gene calls are TRBV27 and TRBJ1-5; no clear D gene. Germline V gene sequence: CDR1 MNHEY, CDR2 SMNVEV (reference sequence). The CDR3 covers 13 residues. V was cut by 4 bases and J by 6 bases, with 10 bases left in between. CDR3 in DNA: TGTGCCAGCAGTTCGCAGCCTGGTCAGCCCCAGCATTTT. Residues: CASSSQPGQPQHF.

This clonotype has ten or more counts. This chain uses TRBV12-3 or TRBV12-4 with TRBJ2-2, with D possibly TRBD2 on 6 matching bases. Trimming took 7 bases from V and 0 from J, leaving 6 bases between them. This CDR3 region has 13 residues. The CDR3 bases are TGTGCCAGCAAGCGGGCGAACACCGGGGAGCTGTTTTTT. It codes for CASKRANTGELFF.

This clonotype was seen a few times. The J gene is TRBJ1-6, the V gene TRBV5-6; no clear D. Trimming stripped 0 bases from V and 6 bases from J, with 13 bases between. This CDR3 region has 16 residues. Germline CDR1 SGHDT, CDR2 YYEEEE. This CDR3 reads CASSLGPAGGNSPLHF. The CDR3 DNA reads as TGTGCCAGCAGCTTGGGGCCGGCCGGCGGTAATTCACCCCTCCACTTT.

This clonotype was seen repeatedly, ten times or more. V usage is TRBV5-6 and J usage is TRBJ1-1, with D possibly being TRBD1 (5 bases). CDR3 size: 14 residues. Trimming took 4 bases from V and 4 from J, leaving 14 bases between them. Looked up from germline, CDR1 is SGHDT and CDR2 is YYEEEE. CDR3 sequence (DNA): TGTGCCAGCAGCCCCTTGGGGCTCGGCACTGAAGCTTTCTTT. Translated: CASSPLGLGTEAFF.